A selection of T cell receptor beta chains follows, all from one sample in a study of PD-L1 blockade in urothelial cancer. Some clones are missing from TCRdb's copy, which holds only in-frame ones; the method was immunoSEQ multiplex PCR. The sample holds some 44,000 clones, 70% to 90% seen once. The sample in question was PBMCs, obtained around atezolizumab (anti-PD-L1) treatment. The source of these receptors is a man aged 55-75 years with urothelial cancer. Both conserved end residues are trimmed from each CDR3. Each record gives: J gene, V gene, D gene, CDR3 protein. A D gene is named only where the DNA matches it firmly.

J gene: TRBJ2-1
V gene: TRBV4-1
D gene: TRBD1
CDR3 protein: ASKRFSGTGENEQF

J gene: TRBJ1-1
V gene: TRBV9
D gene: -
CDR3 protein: ASSARGSGNTEAF

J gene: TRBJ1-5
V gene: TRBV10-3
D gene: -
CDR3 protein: AISDGQANQPQH

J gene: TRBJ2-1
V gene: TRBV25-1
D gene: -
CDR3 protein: ASSGADYYNEQF

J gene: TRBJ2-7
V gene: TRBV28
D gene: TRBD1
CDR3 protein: ASIGQGTYEQY

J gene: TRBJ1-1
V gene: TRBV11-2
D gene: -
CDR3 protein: ASSLWSAGRGDTEAF

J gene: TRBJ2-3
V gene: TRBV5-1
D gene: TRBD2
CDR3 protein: ASGPGLAGKTDTQY

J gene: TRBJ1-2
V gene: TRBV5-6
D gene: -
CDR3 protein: ASSTTTNYGYT

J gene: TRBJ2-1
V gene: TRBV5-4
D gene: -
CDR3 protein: ASSLPSRGAGNEQF

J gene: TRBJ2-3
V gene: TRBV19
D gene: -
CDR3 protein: ASSMLGASTDTQY

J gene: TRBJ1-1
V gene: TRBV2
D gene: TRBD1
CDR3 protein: ASEGQGMNTEAF

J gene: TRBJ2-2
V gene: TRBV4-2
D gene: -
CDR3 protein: ASSETSRQGGPGELF

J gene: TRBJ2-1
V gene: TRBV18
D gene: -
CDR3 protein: ASSQTESSYNEQF

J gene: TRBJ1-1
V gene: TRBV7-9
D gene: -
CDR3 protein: ASSYTAGGRQAF

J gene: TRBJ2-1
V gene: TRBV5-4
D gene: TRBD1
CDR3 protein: ASSGTGPLIYNEQF

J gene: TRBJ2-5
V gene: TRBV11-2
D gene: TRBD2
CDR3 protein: ASSYKAWASGSRGTQY

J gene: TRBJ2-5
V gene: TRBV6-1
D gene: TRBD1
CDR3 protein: ASSENTGGLGTQY

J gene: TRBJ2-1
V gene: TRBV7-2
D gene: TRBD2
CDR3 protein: ASRRTSGGSSYNEQF

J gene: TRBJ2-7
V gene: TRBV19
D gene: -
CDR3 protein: ASRDDRKNYEQY

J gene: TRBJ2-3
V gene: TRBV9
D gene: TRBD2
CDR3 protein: ASSVAPAGGPDTQY

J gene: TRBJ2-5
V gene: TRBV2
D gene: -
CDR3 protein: ASNYNRQETQY

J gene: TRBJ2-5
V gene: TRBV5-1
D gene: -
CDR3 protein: ASSLNGGLEETQY

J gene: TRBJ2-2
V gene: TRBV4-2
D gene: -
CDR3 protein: ASSQELETPSGELF

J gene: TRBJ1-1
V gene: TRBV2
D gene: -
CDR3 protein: ASSGGNRATEAF

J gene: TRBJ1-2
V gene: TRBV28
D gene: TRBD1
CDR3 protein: ASSFPGTGGYGYT

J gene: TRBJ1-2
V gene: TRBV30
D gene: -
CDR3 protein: AWSYDRTYT

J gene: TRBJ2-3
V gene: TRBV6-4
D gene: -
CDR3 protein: ASKQGPGTDTQY

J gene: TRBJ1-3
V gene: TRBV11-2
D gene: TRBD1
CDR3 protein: ASSGDRYSGNTIY